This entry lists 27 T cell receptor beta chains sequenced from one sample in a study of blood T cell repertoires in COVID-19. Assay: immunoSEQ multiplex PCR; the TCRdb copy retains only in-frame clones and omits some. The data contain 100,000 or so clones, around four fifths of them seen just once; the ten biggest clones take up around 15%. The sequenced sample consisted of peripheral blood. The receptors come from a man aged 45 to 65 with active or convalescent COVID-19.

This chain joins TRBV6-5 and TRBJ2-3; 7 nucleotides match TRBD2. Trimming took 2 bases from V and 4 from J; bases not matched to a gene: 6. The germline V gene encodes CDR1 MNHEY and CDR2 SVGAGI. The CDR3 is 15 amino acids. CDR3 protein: CASSYPEAGADTQYF. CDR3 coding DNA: TGTGCCAGCAGTTACCCGGAGGCGGGAGCAGATACGCAGTATTTT.

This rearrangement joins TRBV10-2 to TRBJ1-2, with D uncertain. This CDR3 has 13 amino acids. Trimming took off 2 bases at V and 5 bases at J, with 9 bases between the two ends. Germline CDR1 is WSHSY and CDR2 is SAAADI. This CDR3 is CASSEDTEYGYTF. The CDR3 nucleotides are TGCGCCAGCAGTGAGGATACGGAGTATGGCTACACCTTC.

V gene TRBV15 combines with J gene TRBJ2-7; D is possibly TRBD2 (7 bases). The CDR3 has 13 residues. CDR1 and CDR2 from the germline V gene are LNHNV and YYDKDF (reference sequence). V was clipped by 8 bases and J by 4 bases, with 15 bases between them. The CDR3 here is CATGWGGTYEQYF. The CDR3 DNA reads TGTGCCACCGGGTGGGGGGGCACGTACGAGCAGTACTTC.

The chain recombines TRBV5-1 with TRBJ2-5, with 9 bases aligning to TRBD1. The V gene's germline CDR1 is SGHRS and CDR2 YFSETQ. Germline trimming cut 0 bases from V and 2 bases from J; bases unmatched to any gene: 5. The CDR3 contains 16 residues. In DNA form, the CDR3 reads TGCGCCAGCAGCTTGGCCGGGACAGGGCCGCAAGAGACCCAGTACTTC. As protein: CASSLAGTGPQETQYF.

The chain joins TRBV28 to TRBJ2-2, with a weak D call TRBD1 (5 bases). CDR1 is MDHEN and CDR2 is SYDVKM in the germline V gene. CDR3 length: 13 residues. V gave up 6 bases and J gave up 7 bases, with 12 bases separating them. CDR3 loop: CASSPQGGGELFF. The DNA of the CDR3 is TGTGCCAGCAGCCCTCAGGGTGGCGGGGAGCTGTTTTTT.

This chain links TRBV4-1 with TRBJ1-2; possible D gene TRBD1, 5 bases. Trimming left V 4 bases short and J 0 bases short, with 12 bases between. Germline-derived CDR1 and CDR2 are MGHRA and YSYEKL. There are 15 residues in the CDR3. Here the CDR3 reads CASSLGGRTNYGYTF. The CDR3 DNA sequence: TGCGCCAGCAGCCTCGGGGGTAGGACTAACTATGGCTACACCTTC.

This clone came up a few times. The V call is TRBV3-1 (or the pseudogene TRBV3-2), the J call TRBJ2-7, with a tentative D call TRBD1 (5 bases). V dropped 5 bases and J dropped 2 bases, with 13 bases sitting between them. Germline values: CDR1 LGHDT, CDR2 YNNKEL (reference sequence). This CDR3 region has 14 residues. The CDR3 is CASSSTAGTYEQYF. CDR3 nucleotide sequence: TGTGCCAGCAGCTCCACCGCAGGGACCTACGAGCAGTACTTC.

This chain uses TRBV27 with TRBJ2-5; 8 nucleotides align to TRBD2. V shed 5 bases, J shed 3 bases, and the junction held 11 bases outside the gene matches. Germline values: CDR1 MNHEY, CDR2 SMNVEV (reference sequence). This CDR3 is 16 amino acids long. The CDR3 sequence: CASSVPRTSPKETQYF. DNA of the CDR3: TGTGCCAGCAGTGTCCCCCGGACTAGCCCCAAAGAGACCCAGTACTTC.

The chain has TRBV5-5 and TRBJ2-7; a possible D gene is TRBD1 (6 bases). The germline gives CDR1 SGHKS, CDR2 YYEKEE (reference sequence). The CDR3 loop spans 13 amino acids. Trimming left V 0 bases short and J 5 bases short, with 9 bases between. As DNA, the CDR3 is TGTGCCAGCAGCTTGGCGTCAGGGGACGAGCAGTACTTC. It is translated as CASSLASGDEQYF.

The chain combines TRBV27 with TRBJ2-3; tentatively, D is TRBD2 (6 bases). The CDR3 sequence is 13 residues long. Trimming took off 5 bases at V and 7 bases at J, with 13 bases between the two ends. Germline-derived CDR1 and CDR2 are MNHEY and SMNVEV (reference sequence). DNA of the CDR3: TGTGCCAGCAGTCGCTCAGGGAGGAATACGCAGTATTTT. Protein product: CASSRSGRNTQYF.

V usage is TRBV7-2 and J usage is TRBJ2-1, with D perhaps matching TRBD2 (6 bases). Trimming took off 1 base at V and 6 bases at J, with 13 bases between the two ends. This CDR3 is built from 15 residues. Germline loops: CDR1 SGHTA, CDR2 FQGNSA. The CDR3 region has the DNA TGTGCCAGCAGCTTAGATGGGCTAGCGCGCAATGAGCAGTTCTTC. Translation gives CASSLDGLARNEQFF.

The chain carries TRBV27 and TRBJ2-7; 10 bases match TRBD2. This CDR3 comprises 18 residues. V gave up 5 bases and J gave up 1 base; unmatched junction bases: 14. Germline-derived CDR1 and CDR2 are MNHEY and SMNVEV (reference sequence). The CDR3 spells CASSPQPLAGRRSYEQYF. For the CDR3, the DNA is TGTGCCAGCAGTCCCCAGCCACTAGCGGGACGTAGGTCCTACGAGCAGTACTTC.

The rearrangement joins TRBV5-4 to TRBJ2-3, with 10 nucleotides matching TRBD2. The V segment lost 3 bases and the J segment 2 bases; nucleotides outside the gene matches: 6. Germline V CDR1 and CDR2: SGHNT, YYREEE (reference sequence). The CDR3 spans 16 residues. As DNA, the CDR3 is TGTGCCAGCAGCTCCCAACTAGCGGGAATCACAGATACGCAGTATTTT. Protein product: CASSSQLAGITDTQYF. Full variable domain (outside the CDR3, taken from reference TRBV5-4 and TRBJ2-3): ETGVTQSPTHLIKTRGQQVTLRCSSQSGHNTVSWYQQALGQGPQFIFQYYREEENGRGNFPPRFSGLQFPNYSSELNVNALELDDSALYLCASSSQLAGITDTQYFGPGTRLTVL.

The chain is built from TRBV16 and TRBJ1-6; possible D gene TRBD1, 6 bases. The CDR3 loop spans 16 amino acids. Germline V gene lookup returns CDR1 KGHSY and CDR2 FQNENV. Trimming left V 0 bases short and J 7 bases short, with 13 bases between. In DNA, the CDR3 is TGTGCCAGCAGCCAATCGGGGGCAGGGATGAATTCACCCCTCCACTTT. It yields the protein CASSQSGAGMNSPLHF. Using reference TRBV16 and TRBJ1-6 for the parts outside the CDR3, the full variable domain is GEEVAQTPKHLVRGEGQKAKLYCAPIKGHSYVFWYQQVLKNEFKFLISFQNENVFDETGMPKERFSAKCLPNSPCSLEIQATKLEDSAVYFCASSQSGAGMNSPLHFGNGTRLTVT.

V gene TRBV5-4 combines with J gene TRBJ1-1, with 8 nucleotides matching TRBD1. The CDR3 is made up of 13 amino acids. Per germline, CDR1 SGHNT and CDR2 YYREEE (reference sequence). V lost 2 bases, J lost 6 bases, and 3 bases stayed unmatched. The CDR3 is CASSFQGAPEAFF. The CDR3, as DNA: TGTGCCAGCAGCTTTCAGGGGGCCCCTGAAGCTTTCTTT.

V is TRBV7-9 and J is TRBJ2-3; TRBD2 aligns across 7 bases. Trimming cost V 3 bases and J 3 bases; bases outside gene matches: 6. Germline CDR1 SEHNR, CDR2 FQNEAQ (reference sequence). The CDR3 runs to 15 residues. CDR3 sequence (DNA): TGTGCCAGCAGCTTTGGGGGGGATCCGACAGATACGCAGTATTTT. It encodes CASSFGGDPTDTQYF.

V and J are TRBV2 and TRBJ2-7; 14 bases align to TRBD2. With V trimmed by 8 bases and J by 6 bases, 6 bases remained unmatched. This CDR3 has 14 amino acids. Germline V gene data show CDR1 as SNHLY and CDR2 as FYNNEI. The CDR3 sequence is CASQGLAGDPEQYF. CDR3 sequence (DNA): TGTGCCAGCCAGGGACTAGCGGGGGATCCCGAGCAGTACTTC. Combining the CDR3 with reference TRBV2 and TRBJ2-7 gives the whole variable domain EPEVTQTPSHQVTQMGQEVILRCVPISNHLYFYWYRQILGQKVEFLVSFYNNEISEKSEIFDDQFSVERPDGSNFTLKIRSTKLEDSAMYFCASQGLAGDPEQYFGPGTRLTVT.

CDR3 protein: CASSEPGGAAWDQYF. In DNA, the CDR3 is TGTGCCAGCAGTGAACCGGGAGGGGCCGCGTGGGACCAGTACTTC. The V call is TRBV6-1, the J call TRBJ2-5, with 8 bases fitting TRBD2. Looked up from germline, CDR1 is MNHNS and CDR2 is SASEGT. CDR3 length: 15 amino acids. V shed 2 bases and J 10 bases; nucleotides not matched to a gene: 12.

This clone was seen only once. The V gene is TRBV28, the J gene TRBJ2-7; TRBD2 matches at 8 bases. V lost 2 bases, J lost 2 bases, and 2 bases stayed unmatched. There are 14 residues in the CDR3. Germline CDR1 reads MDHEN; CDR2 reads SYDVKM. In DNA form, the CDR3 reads TGTGCCAGCAGTTTAGAACTAGCGGCCTACGAGCAGTACTTC. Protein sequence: CASSLELAAYEQYF.

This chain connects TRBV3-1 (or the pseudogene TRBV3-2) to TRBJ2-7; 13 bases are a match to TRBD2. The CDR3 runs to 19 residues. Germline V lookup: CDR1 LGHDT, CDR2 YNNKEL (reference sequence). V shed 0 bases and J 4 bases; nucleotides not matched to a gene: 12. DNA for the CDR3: TGTGCCAGCAGCCAAGATCAAAGGACTAGCGGGAGTGGGCGATACGAGCAGTACTTC. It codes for CASSQDQRTSGSGRYEQYF.

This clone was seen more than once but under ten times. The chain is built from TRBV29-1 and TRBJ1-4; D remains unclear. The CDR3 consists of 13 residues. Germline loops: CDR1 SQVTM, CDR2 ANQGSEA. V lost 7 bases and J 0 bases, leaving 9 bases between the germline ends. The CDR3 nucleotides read TGCAGCGCGATTCCTGCAACTAATGAAAAACTGTTTTTT. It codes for CSAIPATNEKLFF. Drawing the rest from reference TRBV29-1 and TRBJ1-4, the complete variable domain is SAVISQKPSRDICQRGTSLTIQCQVDSQVTMMFWYRQQPGQSLTLIATANQGSEATYESGFVIDKFPISRPNLTFSTLTVSNMSPEDSSIYLCSAIPATNEKLFFGSGTQLSVL.

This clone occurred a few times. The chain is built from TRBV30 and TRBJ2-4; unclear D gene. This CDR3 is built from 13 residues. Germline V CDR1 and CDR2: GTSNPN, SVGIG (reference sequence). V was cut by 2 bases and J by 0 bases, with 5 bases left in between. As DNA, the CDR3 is TGTGCCTGGAGTTTACTAGCCAAAAACATTCAGTACTTC. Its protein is CAWSLLAKNIQYF.

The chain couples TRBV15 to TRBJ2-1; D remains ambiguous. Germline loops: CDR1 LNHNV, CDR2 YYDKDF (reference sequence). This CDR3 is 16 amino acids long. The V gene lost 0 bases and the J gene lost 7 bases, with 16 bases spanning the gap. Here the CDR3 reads CATSRDLGVARNEQFF. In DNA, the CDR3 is TGTGCCACCAGCAGAGATTTAGGCGTAGCAAGGAATGAGCAGTTCTTC.

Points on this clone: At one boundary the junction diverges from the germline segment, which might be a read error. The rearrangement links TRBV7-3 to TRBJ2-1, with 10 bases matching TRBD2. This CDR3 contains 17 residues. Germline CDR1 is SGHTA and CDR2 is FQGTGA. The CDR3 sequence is CASSQGPGLARPGEPFF. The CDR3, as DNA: TGTGCCAGCAGCCAAGGACCGGGACTAGCGCGACCGGGCGAGCCGTTCTTC.

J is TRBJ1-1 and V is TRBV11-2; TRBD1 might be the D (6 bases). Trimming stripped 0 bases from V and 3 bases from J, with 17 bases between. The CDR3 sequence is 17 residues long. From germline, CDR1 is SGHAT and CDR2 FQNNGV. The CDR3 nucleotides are TGTGCCAGCAGCTTAGATACTCTTCAGGGGAGGGACACTGAAGCTTTCTTT. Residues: CASSLDTLQGRDTEAFF.

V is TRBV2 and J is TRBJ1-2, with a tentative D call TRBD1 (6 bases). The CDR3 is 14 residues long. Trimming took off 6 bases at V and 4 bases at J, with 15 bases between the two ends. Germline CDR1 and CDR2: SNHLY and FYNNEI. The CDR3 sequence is CASRQTGPFYGYTF. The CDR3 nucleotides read TGTGCCAGCAGACAGACAGGTCCCTTCTATGGCTACACCTTC.

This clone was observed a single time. The CDR3 loop reads CAISAPQQGDYGYTF. The CDR3 DNA follows: TGTGCCATCAGCGCTCCCCAACAGGGGGACTATGGCTACACCTTC. The V call is TRBV10-3, the J call TRBJ1-2, with 8 bases aligning to TRBD1. Germline V lookup: CDR1 ENHRY, CDR2 SYGVKD. The CDR3 totals 15 residues. The V segment lost 6 bases and the J segment 3 bases; nucleotides outside the gene matches: 9.